What follows are 7 T cell receptor beta chains derived from one specimen sequenced in a study of cytomegalovirus exposure and HLA in healthy donors. Generated by immunoSEQ multiplex PCR, the TCRdb table keeps only in-frame clones and is missing some. This table holds some 140,000 clones, 85% to 90% found once. Sequenced material: PBMCs. The receptors stem from a woman in her twenties or thirties in good health and CMV-seropositive.

The chain employs TRBV27 and TRBJ2-7; D unclear. CDR3 size: 14 residues. Germline CDR1 MNHEY, CDR2 SMNVEV (reference sequence). The V and J ends lost 3 bases and 7 bases respectively, with 16 bases between them. CDR3 coding DNA: TGTGCCAGCAGTTTTGGCCAATCCCTCGGGGAGCAGTACTTC. Amino acids: CASSFGQSLGEQYF.

This chain uses TRBV9 with TRBJ2-1; D may be TRBD2 (5 bases). This CDR3 has 11 amino acids. CDR1 is SGDLS, CDR2 YYNGEE, per germline. V lost 3 bases and J 12 bases, leaving 10 bases between the germline ends. CDR3 residues: CASSGGLSQFF. CDR3 nucleotide sequence: TGTGCCAGCAGCGGCGGACTTTCGCAGTTCTTC.

This chain links TRBV27 with TRBJ2-1; D may be TRBD2 (6 bases). In germline, CDR1 is MNHEY, CDR2 SMNVEV (reference sequence). V was pared by 4 bases and J by 9 bases, with 22 bases between. The CDR3 runs to 16 residues. The CDR3 sequence: CASSSPLRRGRGEQFF. The CDR3 DNA reads as TGTGCCAGCAGTTCCCCCTTGCGTCGGGGGAGAGGTGAGCAGTTCTTC.

The chain has TRBV2 and TRBJ1-1, with 11 bases that match TRBD1. This CDR3 region has 14 residues. The germline V gene encodes CDR1 SNHLY and CDR2 FYNNEI. J lost 5 bases, V lost 7 bases, and 6 bases had no gene match. Written as DNA, the CDR3 is TGTGCCAGCAAAGGGGACAGGGGGGGAACTGAAGCTTTCTTT. Amino acid sequence: CASKGDRGGTEAFF.

This clone was seen only a few times. This chain uses TRBV5-1 with TRBJ2-1; 11 nucleotides align to TRBD2. This CDR3 is 13 amino acids long. V dropped 6 bases and J dropped 12; count of bases not matched to a gene: 8. Germline V gene lookup returns CDR1 SGHRS and CDR2 YFSETQ. The CDR3 DNA follows: TGCGCCAGCACTAATACTAGCGGGGGATGGCAGTTCTTC. Translated: CASTNTSGGWQFF. The full variable domain, with the rest looked up from reference TRBV5-1 and TRBJ2-1, is KAGVTQTPRYLIKTRGQQVTLSCSPISGHRSVSWYQQTPGQGLQFLFEYFSETQRNKGNFPGRFSGRQFSNSRSEMNVSTLELGDSALYLCASTNTSGGWQFFGPGTRLTVL.

In its sample, this clone ranks as medium-sized (0.01 to 0.1%). This chain links TRBV6-6 with TRBJ1-4, with D perhaps TRBD1 (6 bases). Germline CDR1 and CDR2: MNHNY and SVGAGI (reference sequence). Between the trimmed V and J ends, which lost 4 bases and 3 bases, there was a span of 12 bases. The CDR3 sequence is 15 residues long. The CDR3, as DNA: TGTGCCAGCAGTTTCTCGACAGGAGCTAATGAAAAACTGTTTTTT. Translating gives CASSFSTGANEKLFF.

For the CDR3, the DNA is TGCGCCAGCAGCTTTTACAGACAAGAGACCCAGTACTTC. The encoded protein is CASSFYRQETQYF. The rearrangement uses TRBV5-1 and TRBJ2-5; D call uncertain. This CDR3 region has 13 residues. The germline gives CDR1 SGHRS, CDR2 YFSETQ. Trimming left V 2 bases short and J 2 bases short, with 7 bases between.